This T cell receptor (beta chain) came from a study of T cells after posttransplantation cyclophosphamide. TCRdb's copy holds only in-frame clones and misses some; the assay was immunoSEQ multiplex PCR. This sample carries about 6,400 clones, 95% to 98% of them seen once, and the ten largest clones take under 0.6%. This CDR3 comprises 14 residues. Germline values: CDR1 SGHRS, CDR2 YFSETQ. The J segment lost 8 bases and the V segment lost 3 bases, leaving 6 bases of the junction unmatched. The sequenced sample was naive CD8+ T cells sorted from PBMCs. The rearrangement links TRBV5-1 to TRBJ2-1, with 9 bases aligning to TRBD1. The sequence was collected from a woman aged 25 to 39 in good health and a related stem cell transplant donor. The CDR3 protein is CASSSGQGRHEQFF. As DNA, the CDR3 is TGCGCCAGCAGCTCAGGACAGGGGAGGCATGAGCAGTTCTTC. Using reference TRBV5-1 and TRBJ2-1 for the parts outside the CDR3, the full variable domain is KAGVTQTPRYLIKTRGQQVTLSCSPISGHRSVSWYQQTPGQGLQFLFEYFSETQRNKGNFPGRFSGRQFSNSRSEMNVSTLELGDSALYLCASSSGQGRHEQFFGPGTRLTVL.